This T cell receptor (beta chain) appears in the sequencing data of a study of PD-L1 blockade in urothelial cancer. Study-level background: Once treatment had started, blood was analyzed at 3 weeks (second dose) and again at 6 weeks.

PCRs each included synthetic TCR analog templates spiked in. Clones were read by immunoSEQ multiplex PCR, and TCRdb kept only the in-frame ones, dropping some. This sample yields tens of thousands of clones, of which around 79% are seen a single time; roughly a tenth belongs to the top ten. The CDR3 is made up of 13 amino acids. Germline CDR1 reads SGHRS; CDR2 reads YFSETQ. With 0 bases removed from V and 6 bases from J, the gap between germline ends came to 8 bases. The time point denotes: pretreatment peripheral blood. V is TRBV5-1 and J is TRBJ2-3; possible D gene TRBD2, 6 bases. The sequencing here drew on PBMCs, taken around atezolizumab (anti-PD-L1) treatment. The receptor was isolated from a man between 65 and 79 years old with urothelial cancer. CDR3: CASSLDAGDTQYF. In DNA form, the CDR3 reads TGCGCCAGCAGCTTGGATGCGGGGGATACGCAGTATTTT. The full variable domain, completed using reference TRBV5-1 and TRBJ2-3, is KAGVTQTPRYLIKTRGQQVTLSCSPISGHRSVSWYQQTPGQGLQFLFEYFSETQRNKGNFPGRFSGRQFSNSRSEMNVSTLELGDSALYLCASSLDAGDTQYFGPGTRLTVL.